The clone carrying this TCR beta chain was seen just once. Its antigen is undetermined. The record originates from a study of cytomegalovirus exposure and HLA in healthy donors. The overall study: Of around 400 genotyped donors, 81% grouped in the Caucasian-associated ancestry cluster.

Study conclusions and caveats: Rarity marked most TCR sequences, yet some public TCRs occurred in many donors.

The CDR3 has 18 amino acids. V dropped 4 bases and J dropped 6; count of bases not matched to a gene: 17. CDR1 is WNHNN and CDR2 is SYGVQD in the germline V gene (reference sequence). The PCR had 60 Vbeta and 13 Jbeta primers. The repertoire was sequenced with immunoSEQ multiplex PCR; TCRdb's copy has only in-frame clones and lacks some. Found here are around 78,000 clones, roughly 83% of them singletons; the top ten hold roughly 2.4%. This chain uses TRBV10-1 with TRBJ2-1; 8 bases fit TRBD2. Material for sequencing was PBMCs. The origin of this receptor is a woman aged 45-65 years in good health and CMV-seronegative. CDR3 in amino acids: CASSGNSGSLHRGNEQFF. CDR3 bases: TGCGCCAGCAGTGGAAACAGCGGGAGTCTCCACCGAGGCAATGAGCAGTTCTTC.